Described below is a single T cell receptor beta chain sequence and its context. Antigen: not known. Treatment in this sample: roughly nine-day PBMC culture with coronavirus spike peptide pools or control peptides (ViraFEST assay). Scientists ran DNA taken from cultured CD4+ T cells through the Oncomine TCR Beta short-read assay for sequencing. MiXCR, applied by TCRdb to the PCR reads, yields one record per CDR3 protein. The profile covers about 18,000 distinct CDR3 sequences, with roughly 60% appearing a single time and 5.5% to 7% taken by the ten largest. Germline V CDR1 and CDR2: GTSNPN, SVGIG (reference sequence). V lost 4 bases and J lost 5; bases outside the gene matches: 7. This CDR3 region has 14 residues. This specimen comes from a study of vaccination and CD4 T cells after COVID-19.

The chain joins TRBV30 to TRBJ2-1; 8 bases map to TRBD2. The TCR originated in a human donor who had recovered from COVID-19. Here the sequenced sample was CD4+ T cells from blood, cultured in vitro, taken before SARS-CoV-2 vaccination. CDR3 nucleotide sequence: TGTGCCTGGAATAGCGGGATTCTGCACAATGAGCAGTTCTTC. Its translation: CAWNSGILHNEQFF.